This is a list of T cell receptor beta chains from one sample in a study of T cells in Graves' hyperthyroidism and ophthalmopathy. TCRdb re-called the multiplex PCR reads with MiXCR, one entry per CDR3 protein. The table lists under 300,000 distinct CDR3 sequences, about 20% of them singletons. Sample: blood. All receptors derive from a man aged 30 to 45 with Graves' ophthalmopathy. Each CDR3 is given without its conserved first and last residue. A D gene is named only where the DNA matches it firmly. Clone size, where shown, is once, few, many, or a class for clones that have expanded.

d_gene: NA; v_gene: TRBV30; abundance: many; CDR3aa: AWKGNYEQY
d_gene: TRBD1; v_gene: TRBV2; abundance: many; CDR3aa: ASRQGQQETQY
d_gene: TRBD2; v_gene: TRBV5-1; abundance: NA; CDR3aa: ASSSRASGDTQY
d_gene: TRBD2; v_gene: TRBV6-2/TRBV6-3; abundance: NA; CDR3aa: ASTPRREGRNNEQF
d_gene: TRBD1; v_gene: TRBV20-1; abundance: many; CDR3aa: SARDPTGGDGYT
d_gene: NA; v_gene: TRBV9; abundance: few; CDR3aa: ASSVGQSNQPQH
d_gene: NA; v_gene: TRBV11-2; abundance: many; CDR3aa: ASSLEPRAGQNEQY
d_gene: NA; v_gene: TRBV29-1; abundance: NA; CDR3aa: SVEDLGQKGYGYT
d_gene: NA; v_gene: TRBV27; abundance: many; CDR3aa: ASSLRNLNTEAF
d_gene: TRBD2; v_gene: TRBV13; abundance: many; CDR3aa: ASSQYERGDEQY
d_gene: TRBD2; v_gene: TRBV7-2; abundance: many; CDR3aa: ASSLRPSAGRNEQY
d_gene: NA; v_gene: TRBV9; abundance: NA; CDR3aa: ASSALDRGFYGYT
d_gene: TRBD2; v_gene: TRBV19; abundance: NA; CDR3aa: ASRLAGGADTQY
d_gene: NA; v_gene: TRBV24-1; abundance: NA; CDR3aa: ATSDSNLSEAF
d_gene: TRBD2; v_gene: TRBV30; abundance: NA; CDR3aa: AWSVGPSGSDEQF
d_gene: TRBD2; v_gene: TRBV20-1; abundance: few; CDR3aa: SAAGKTETSGGQETQY
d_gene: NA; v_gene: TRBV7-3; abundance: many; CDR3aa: ASSLGGLITDTQY